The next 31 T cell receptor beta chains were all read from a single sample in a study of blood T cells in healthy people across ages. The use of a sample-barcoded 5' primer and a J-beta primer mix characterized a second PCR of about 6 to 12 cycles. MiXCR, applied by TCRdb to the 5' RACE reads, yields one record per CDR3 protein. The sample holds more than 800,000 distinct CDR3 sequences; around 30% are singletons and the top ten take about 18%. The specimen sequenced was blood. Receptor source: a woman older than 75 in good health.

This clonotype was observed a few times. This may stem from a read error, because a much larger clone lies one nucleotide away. DNA for the CDR3: TGTGCCATCAAAGGCAGGGGAGATGGCTTCACCTTC. Protein sequence: CAIKGRGDGFTF. This chain uses TRBV10-3 with TRBJ1-2; tentatively, D is TRBD1 (6 bases). The germline V gene has CDR1 ENHRY and CDR2 SYGVKD. The CDR3 covers 12 residues.

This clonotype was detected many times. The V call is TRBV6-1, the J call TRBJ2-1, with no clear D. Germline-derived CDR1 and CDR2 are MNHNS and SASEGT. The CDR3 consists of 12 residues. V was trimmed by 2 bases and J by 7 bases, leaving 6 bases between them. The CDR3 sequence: CASSETYNEQFF. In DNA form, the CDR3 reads TGTGCCAGCAGTGAAACATATAATGAGCAGTTCTTC.

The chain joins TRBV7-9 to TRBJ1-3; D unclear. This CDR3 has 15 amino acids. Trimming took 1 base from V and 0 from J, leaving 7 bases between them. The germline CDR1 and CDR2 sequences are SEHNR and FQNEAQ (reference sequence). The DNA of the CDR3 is TGTGCCAGCAGCTTAGGGTATCGCTCTGGAAACACCATATATTTT. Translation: CASSLGYRSGNTIYF.

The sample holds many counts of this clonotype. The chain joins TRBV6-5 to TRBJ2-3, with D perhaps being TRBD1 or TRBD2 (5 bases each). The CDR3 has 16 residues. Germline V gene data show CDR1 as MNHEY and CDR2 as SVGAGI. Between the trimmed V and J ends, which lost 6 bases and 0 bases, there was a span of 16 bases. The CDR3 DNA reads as TGTGCCAGCAGCACCGGGACGGCCCATAGCACAGATACGCAGTATTTT. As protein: CASSTGTAHSTDTQYF.

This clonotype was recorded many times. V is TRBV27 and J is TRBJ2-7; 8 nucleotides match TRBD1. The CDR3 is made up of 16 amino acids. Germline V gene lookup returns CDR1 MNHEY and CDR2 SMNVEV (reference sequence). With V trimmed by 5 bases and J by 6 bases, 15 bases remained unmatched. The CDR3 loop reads CASSHRPGTGPSEQYF. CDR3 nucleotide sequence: TGTGCCAGCAGTCACCGCCCCGGGACAGGCCCGTCCGAGCAGTACTTC.

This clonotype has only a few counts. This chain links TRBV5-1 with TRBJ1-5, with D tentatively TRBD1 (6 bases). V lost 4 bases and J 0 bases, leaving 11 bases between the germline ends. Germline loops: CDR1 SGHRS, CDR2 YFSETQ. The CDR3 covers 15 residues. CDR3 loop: CASSEGGTSNQPQHF. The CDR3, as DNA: TGCGCCAGCAGCGAAGGGGGAACTAGCAATCAGCCCCAGCATTTT.

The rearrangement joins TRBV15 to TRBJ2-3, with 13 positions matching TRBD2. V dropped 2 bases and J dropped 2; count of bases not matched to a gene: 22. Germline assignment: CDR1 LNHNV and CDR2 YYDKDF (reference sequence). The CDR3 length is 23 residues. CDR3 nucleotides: TGTGCCACCAGCAGATTTCCCTTAGCCTCCCCGACTAGCGGGGGGCGGGTCACAGATACGCAGTATTTT. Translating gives CATSRFPLASPTSGGRVTDTQYF.

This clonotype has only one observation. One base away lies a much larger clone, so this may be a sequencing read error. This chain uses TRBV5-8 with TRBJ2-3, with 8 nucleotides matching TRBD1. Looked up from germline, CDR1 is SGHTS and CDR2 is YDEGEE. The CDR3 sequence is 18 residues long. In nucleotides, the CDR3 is TGTGCCAACAGCTGGAAATTCGCCGGGACAGGTTCCACAGATACGCAGTATTTT. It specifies CANSWKFAGTGSTDTQYF.

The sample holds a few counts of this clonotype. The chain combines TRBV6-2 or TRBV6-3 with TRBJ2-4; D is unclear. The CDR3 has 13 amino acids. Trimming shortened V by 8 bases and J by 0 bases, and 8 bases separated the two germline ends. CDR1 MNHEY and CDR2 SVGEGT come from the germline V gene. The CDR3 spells CASGEIAKNIQYF. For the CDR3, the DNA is TGTGCCAGCGGTGAGATAGCCAAAAACATTCAGTACTTC.

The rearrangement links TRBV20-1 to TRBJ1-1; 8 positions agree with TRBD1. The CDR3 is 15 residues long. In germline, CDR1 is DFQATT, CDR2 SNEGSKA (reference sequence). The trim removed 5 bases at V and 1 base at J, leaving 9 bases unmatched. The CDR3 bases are TGCAGTGCTGGGGGGACAGGACCATGGAACACTGAAGCTTTCTTT. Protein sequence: CSAGGTGPWNTEAFF.

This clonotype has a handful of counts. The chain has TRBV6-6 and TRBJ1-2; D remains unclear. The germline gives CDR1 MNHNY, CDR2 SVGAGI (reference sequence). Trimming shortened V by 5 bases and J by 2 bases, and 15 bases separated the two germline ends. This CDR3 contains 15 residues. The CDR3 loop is CASSIPSTGNYGYTF. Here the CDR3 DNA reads TGTGCCAGCAGTATCCCCTCGACGGGAAACTATGGCTACACCTTC.

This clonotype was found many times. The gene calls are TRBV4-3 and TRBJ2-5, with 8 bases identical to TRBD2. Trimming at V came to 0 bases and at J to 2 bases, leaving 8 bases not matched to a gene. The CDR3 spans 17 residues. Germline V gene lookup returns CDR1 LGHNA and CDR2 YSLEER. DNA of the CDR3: TGCGCCAGCAGCCAAGATTTTATCATAGCGGGGCAAGAGACCCAGTACTTC. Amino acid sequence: CASSQDFIIAGQETQYF.

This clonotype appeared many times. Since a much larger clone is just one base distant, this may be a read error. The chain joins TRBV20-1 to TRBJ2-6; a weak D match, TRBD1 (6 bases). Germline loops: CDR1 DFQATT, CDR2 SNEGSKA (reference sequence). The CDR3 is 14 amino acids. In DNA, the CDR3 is TGCAGTGCTATAGGGACACCCGGGGCCAACGTCCGGACTTTC. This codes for CSAIGTPGANVRTF.

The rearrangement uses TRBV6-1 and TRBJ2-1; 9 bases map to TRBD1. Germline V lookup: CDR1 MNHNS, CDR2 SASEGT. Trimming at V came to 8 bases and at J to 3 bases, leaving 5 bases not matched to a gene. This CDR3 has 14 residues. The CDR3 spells CASLRDRVYNEQFF. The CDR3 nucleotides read TGTGCCAGCCTCCGGGACAGGGTCTACAATGAGCAGTTCTTC.

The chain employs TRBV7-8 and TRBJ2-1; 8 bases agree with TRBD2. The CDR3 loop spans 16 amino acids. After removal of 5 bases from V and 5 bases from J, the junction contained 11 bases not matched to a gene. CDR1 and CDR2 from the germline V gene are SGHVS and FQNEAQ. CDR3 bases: TGTGCCAGCAGCCCCGGCCAAGCGGGGGTCGACAATGAGCAGTTCTTC. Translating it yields CASSPGQAGVDNEQFF.

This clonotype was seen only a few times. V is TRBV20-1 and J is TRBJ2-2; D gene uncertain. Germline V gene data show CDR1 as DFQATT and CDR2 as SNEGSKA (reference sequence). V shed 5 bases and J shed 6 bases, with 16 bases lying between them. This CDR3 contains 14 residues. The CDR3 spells CSAPTPSGAGELFF. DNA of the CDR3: TGCAGTGCTCCGACTCCTTCAGGCGCCGGGGAGCTGTTTTTT.

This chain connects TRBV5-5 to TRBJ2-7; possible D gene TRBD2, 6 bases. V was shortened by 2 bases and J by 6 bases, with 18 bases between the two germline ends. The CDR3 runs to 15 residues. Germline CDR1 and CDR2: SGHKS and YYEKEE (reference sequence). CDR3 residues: CASSLSPDGGAEQYF. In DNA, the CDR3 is TGTGCCAGCAGCTTAAGCCCTGACGGCGGGGCCGAGCAGTACTTC.

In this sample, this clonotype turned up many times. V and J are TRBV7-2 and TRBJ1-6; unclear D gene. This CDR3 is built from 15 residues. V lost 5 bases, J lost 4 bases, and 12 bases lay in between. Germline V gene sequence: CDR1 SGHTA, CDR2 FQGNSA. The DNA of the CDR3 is TGTGCCAGCAGCCTTTTCTCCGGTTATAATTCACCCCTCCACTTT. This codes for CASSLFSGYNSPLHF.

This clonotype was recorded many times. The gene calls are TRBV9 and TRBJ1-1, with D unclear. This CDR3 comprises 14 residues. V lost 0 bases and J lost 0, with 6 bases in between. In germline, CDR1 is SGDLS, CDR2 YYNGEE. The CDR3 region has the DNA TGTGCCAGCAGCGTAGGGCAGTTGAACACTGAAGCTTTCTTT. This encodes CASSVGQLNTEAFF.

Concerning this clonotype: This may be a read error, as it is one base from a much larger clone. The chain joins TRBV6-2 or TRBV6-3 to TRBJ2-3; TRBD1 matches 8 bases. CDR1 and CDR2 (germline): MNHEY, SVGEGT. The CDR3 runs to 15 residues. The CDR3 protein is CASTIARGLGDMQYF. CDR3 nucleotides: TGTGCCAGCACCATCGCCAGGGGGCTGGGAGATATGCAGTATTTT.

Here the CDR3 DNA reads TGTGCCAGCAGCAAGAGAGGGACAGGCGTTCGGGGCACTGAAGATTTCTTT. Translating gives CASSKRGTGVRGTEDFF. The rearrangement links TRBV21-1 to TRBJ1-1; the table's TRBD1 call for D was not verified on the DNA. TRBV21-1 is assigned pseudogene status. The CDR3 loop spans 17 amino acids.

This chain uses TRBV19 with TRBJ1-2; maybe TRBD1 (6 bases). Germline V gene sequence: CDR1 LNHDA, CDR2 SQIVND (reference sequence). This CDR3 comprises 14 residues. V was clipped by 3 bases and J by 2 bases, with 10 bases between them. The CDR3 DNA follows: TGTGCCAGTAGTATTCAGACAGGAAACTATGGCTACACCTTC. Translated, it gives CASSIQTGNYGYTF.

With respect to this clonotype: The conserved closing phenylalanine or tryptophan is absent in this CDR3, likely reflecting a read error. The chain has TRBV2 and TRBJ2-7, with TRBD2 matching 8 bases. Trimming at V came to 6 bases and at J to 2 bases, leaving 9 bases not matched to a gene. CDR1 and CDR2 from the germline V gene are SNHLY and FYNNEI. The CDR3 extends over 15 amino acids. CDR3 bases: TGTGCCAGCAGCAAAGGGGACGGGGGGGCCTACGAGCAGTACTTA. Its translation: CASSKGDGGAYEQYL.

Here the CDR3 reads CAISERQDPVGGGYTF. The CDR3, as DNA: TGTGCCATCAGTGAGCGACAGGATCCGGTCGGCGGAGGCTACACCTTC. The V and J genes are TRBV10-3 and TRBJ1-2; possible D gene TRBD1, 6 bases. CDR3 size: 16 residues. Germline V gives CDR1 ENHRY, CDR2 SYGVKD. Between the trimmed V and J ends, which lost 2 bases and 8 bases, there was a span of 21 bases.

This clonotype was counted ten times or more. CDR3 sequence (DNA): TGTGCCAGCAGCTTGGGGACGCATGGCTACACCTTC. Its translation is CASSLGTHGYTF. This chain joins TRBV7-2 and TRBJ1-2; a weak D match, TRBD1 (5 bases). This CDR3 has 12 amino acids. From germline, CDR1 is SGHTA and CDR2 FQGNSA. Trimming pared 3 bases from V and 6 bases from J, leaving 8 bases between.

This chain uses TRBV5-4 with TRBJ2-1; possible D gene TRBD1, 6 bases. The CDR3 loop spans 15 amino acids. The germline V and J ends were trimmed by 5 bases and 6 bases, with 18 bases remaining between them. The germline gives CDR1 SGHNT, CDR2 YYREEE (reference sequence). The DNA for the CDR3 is TGTGCCAGCAGTTCCGGGCAGGGGTGGGGCAATGAGCAGTTCTTC. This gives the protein CASSSGQGWGNEQFF.

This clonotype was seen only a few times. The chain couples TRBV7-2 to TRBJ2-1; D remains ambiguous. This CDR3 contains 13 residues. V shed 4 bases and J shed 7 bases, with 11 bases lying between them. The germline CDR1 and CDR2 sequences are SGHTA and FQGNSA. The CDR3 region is CASSSPPRNEQFF. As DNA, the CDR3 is TGTGCCAGCAGCTCCCCGCCGAGAAATGAGCAGTTCTTC.

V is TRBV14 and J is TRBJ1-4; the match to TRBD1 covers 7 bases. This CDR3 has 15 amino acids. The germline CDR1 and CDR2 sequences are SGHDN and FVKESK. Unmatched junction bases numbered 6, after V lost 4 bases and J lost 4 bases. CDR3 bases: TGTGCCAGCAGCCTTCCAGGGGGTTATAATGAAAAACTGTTTTTT. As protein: CASSLPGGYNEKLFF.

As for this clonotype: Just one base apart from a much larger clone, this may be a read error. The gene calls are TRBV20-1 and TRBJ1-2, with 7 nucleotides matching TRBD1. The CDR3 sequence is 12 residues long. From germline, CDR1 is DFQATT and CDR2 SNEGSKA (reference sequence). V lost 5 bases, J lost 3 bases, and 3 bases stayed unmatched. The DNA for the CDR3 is TGCAGTGCTGGAGGGACAGACTATGGCTACACCTTC. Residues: CSAGGTDYGYTF.

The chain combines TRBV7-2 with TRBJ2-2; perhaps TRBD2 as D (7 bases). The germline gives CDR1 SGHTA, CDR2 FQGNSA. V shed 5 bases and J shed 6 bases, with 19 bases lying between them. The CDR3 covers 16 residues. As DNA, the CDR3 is TGTGCCAGCAGCCTGTGGGGGGGCCGTAGACCCGGGGAGCTGTTTTTT. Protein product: CASSLWGGRRPGELFF.

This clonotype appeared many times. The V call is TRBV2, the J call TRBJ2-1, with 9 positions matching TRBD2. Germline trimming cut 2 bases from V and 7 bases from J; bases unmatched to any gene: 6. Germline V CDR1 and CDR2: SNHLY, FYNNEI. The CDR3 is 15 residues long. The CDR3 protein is CASSELRGGRNEQFF. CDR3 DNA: TGTGCCAGCAGTGAATTGCGGGGGGGCCGAAATGAGCAGTTCTTC.